These T cell receptor beta chains were read from a single sample in a study of blood T cell repertoires in COVID-19. Libraries were prepared by immunoSEQ multiplex PCR; TCRdb keeps only in-frame clonotypes and omits some of them. The table shows more than 200,000 clones, with roughly 84% occurring only once. What was sequenced was PBMCs or T cells enriched from blood (not recorded which). Receptors were obtained from a man aged 30 to 39 in a cohort exposed to, infected with or recovered from COVID-19 (not recorded which). Each CDR3 is given with its conserved first and last residue. A D gene is named only where the DNA matches it firmly. For some rows the clone size is stated as once, few or many, or as a class when expanded; others skip it.

14	TRBV7-2	.	TRBJ1-1	.	CASKGGGLNTEAFF	TGTGCCAGCAAGGGGGGAGGGCTTAACACTGAAGCTTTCTTT
15	TRBV9	.	TRBJ1-5	.	CASSVAGVSNQPQHF	TGTGCCAGCAGCGTAGCCGGGGTTAGCAATCAGCCCCAGCATTTT
16	TRBV28	.	TRBJ2-7	.	CASSSIGSGFNNEQYF	TGTGCCAGCAGTTCTATCGGTTCGGGGTTTAATAACGAGCAGTACTTC
15	TRBV27	TRBD2	TRBJ2-1	.	CASSSMGLAGSEQFF	TGTGCCAGCAGTTCGATGGGACTAGCGGGAAGTGAGCAGTTCTTC
15	TRBV5-4	TRBD2	TRBJ2-1	.	CASSLLGLASNEQFF	TGTGCCAGCAGCTTGCTGGGACTAGCATCCAATGAGCAGTTCTTC
16	TRBV28	.	TRBJ1-6	once	CASSLWEGTYNSPLHF	TGTGCCAGCAGTTTATGGGAGGGGACCTATAATTCACCCCTCCACTTT
12	TRBV2	.	TRBJ1-2	.	CASSAGNYGYTF	TGTGCCAGCAGCGCAGGGAACTATGGCTACACCTTC
14	TRBV28	TRBD1	TRBJ1-4	.	CASRGTGAGEKLFF	TGTGCCAGCAGGGGAACAGGGGCTGGTGAAAAACTGTTTTTT
16	TRBV5-4	.	TRBJ2-1	.	CASSLGGARSYNEQFF	TGTGCCAGCAGCCTCGGCGGGGCGCGTTCTTACAATGAGCAGTTCTTC
13	TRBV12-3/TRBV12-4	TRBD1	TRBJ2-7	.	CASRSGGDNEQYF	TGTGCCAGCAGATCAGGGGGCGACAACGAGCAGTACTTC
14	TRBV7-2	.	TRBJ1-2	.	CASSLVGGDYGYTF	TGTGCCAGCAGCTTAGTGGGAGGGGACTATGGCTACACCTTC
11	TRBV19	.	TRBJ2-1	.	CASSTSVEQFF	TGTGCCAGTAGTACTAGCGTCGAGCAGTTCTTC
14	TRBV25-1	.	TRBJ2-1	few	CASSYAGVGNEQFF	TGTGCCAGCAGTTACGCAGGGGTTGGGAATGAGCAGTTCTTC
13	TRBV12-3/TRBV12-4	.	TRBJ2-5	.	CASTRGGWETQYF	TGTGCCAGCACGCGTGGGGGCTGGGAGACCCAGTACTTC
13	TRBV19	.	TRBJ2-2	.	CASFGLNTGELFF	TGTGCCAGTTTCGGACTCAACACCGGGGAGCTGTTTTTT
15	TRBV15	TRBD1	TRBJ2-7	.	CATSDPGQGAYEQYF	TGTGCCACCAGCGACCCGGGACAGGGGGCCTACGAGCAGTACTTC
14	TRBV5-4	.	TRBJ1-3	once	CASSQGTAGNTIYF	TGTGCCAGCAGCCAGGGGACCGCAGGAAACACCATATATTTT
13	TRBV19	.	TRBJ1-1	.	CASSIVSNTEAFF	TGTGCCAGTAGTATAGTCTCGAACACTGAAGCTTTCTTT
13	TRBV19	.	TRBJ2-7	.	CASKKEGRYEQYF	TGTGCCAGTAAAAAGGAGGGCCGTTACGAGCAGTACTTC
12	TRBV29-1	TRBD1	TRBJ1-1	.	CSVKTGDTEAFF	TGCAGCGTTAAAACAGGGGACACTGAAGCTTTCTTT
15	TRBV9	.	TRBJ2-4	.	CASSPYQDREHIQYF	TGTGCCAGCAGCCCCTACCAGGATAGAGAGCACATTCAGTACTTC
15	TRBV28	TRBD2	TRBJ2-5	few	CASRPGGGNQETQYF	TGTGCCAGCAGGCCCGGGGGGGGCAACCAAGAGACCCAGTACTTC
17	TRBV18	TRBD2	TRBJ2-5	.	CASSPQPAVAGQETQYF	TGTGCCAGCTCACCACAACCTGCGGTAGCGGGACAAGAGACCCAGTACTTC
12	TRBV19	.	TRBJ1-2	.	CASSFPLDGYTF	TGTGCCAGTAGTTTCCCACTGGATGGCTACACCTTC
13	TRBV12-3/TRBV12-4	.	TRBJ1-2	.	CASSFLVEAGYTF	TGTGCCAGCAGTTTTTTAGTAGAGGCTGGCTACACCTTC
15	TRBV7-3	TRBD2	TRBJ2-3	.	CASSLGLAGGYTQYF	TGTGCCAGCAGCTTAGGGCTAGCGGGAGGGTACACGCAGTATTTT
15	TRBV15	.	TRBJ2-7	.	CATSRDRQAFYEQYF	TGTGCCACCAGCAGAGATCGCCAGGCGTTTTACGAGCAGTACTTC
15	TRBV5-1	.	TRBJ1-2	.	CASSLGGSSNYGYTF	TGCGCCAGCAGCTTGGGAGGGTCCTCTAACTATGGCTACACCTTC
17	TRBV28	.	TRBJ1-1	.	CASSLDPSIGVGTEAFF	TGTGCCAGCAGTTTAGACCCCAGCATAGGGGTGGGCACTGAAGCTTTCTTT
15	TRBV5-4	.	TRBJ2-7	once	CASSFTLASADEQYF	TGTGCCAGCAGCTTCACGCTAGCCTCAGCGGACGAGCAGTACTTC
16	TRBV28	TRBD1	TRBJ1-1	.	CASSPYLGQANTEAFF	TGTGCCAGCAGTCCTTATCTCGGACAGGCGAACACTGAAGCTTTCTTT
15	TRBV28	TRBD2	TRBJ2-7	.	CASSISGRSHYEQYF	TGTGCCAGCAGCATTAGCGGGAGGTCGCACTACGAGCAGTACTTC
15	TRBV9	TRBD1	TRBJ1-5	.	CASSSSRDRGQPQHF	TGTGCCAGCAGCTCCAGCCGGGACAGGGGTCAGCCCCAGCATTTT
14	TRBV14	.	TRBJ1-2	.	CASSPVVGVFGYTF	TGTGCCAGCAGCCCGGTAGTGGGCGTCTTCGGCTACACCTTC
15	TRBV6-2/TRBV6-3	TRBD1	TRBJ2-2	.	CASSSGTASTGELFF	TGTGCCAGCAGCTCCGGGACAGCATCCACCGGGGAGCTGTTTTTT
13	TRBV12-3/TRBV12-4	TRBD1	TRBJ1-2	.	CASTRQGELGYTF	TGTGCCAGCACTAGACAGGGGGAACTTGGCTACACCTTC
16	TRBV3-1/TRBV3-2	.	TRBJ1-1	.	CASSQAKLAGFEKAFF	TGTGCCAGCAGCCAAGCCAAACTAGCCGGGTTCGAGAAAGCTTTCTTT
14	TRBV7-9	TRBD1	TRBJ1-2	.	CASSFGQGNYGYTF	TGTGCCAGCAGCTTTGGACAGGGGAACTATGGCTACACCTTC